The TCR beta chain described here comes from a study of monozygotic twins with inflammatory bowel disease. The study, taken as a whole, reports: People with IBD had fewer clonotypes in common with others than healthy twins did, especially with disease activity.

Turning to this clonotype: Its antigen is not identified.

TCRdb re-called the 5' RACE reads; every CDR3 protein appears as one record, without DNA. This sample's table has some 150,000 distinct CDR3 sequences. Each donor supplied more than 2 ml of blood. The germline CDR1 and CDR2 sequences are SGHDT and YYEEEE. The CDR3 runs 12 residues. The receptor was isolated from a human donor with ulcerative colitis or Crohn's disease, or a healthy co-twin of an affected twin (not recorded which). The specimen sequenced was blood. This chain links TRBV5-6 with TRBJ1-2. CDR3 protein: CASSLADYGYTF.